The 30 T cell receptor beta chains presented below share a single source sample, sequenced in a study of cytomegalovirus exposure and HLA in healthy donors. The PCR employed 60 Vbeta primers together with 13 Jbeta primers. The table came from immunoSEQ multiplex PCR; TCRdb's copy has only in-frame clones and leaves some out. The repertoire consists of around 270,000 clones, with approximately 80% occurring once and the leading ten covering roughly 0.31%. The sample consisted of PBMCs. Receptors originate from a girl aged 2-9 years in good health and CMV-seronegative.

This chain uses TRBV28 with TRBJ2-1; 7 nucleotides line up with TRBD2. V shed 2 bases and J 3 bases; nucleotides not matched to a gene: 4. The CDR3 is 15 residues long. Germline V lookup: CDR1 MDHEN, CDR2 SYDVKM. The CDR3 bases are TGTGCCAGCAGTTTAACCTTAGCGGGCTACAATGAGCAGTTCTTC. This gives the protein CASSLTLAGYNEQFF.

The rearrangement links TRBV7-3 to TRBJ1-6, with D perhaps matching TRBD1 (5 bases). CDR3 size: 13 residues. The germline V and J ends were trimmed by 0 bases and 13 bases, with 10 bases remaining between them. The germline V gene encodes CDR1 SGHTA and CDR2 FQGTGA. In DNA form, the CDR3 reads TGTGCCAGCAGCTTAACTGGACATCGGCCCCTCCACTTT. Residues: CASSLTGHRPLHF.

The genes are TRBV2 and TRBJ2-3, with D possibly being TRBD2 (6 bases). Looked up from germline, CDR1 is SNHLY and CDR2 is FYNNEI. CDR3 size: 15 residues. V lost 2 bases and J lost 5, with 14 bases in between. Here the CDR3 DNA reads TGTGCCAGCAGTGAAAGGACCCGGGGGATAGATACGCAGTATTTT. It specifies CASSERTRGIDTQYF.

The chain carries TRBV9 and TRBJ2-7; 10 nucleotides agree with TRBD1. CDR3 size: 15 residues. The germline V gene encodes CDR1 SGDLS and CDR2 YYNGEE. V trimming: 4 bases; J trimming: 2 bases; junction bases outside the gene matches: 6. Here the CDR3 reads CASSPAGTGAYEQYF. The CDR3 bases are TGTGCCAGCAGCCCCGCCGGGACAGGGGCCTACGAGCAGTACTTC.

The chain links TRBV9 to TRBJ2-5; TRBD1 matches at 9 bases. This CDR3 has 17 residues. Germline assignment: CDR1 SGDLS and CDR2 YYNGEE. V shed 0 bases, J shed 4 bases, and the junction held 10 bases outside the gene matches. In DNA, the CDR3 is TGTGCCAGCAGCGTAGCCGTGTGGACAGGGGTCGGAGAGACCCAGTACTTC. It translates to CASSVAVWTGVGETQYF.

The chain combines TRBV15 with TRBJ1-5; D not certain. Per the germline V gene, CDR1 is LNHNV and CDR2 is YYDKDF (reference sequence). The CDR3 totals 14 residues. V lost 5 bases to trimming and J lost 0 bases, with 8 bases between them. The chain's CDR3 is CATSPQDSNQPQHF. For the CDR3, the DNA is TGTGCCACCAGCCCGCAGGATAGCAATCAGCCCCAGCATTTT.

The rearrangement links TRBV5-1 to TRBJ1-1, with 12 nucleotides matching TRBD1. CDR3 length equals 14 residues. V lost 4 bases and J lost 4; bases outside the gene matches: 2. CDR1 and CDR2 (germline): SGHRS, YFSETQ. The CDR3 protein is CASSPGQGATEAFF. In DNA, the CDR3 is TGCGCCAGCAGCCCGGGACAGGGGGCCACTGAAGCTTTCTTT.

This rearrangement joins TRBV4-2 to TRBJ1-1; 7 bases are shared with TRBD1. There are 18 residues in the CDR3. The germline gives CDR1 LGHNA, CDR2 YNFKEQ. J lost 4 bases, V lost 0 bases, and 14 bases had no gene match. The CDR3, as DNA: TGTGCCAGCAGCCAAGATGGGGAGACAGGGTTAATCGGCACTGAAGCTTTCTTT. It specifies CASSQDGETGLIGTEAFF.

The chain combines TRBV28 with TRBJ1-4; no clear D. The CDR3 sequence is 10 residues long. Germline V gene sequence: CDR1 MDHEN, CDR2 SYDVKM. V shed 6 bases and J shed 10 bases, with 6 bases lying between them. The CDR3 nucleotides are TGTGCCAGCAGCTCTGTAAAACTGTTTTTT. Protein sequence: CASSSVKLFF.

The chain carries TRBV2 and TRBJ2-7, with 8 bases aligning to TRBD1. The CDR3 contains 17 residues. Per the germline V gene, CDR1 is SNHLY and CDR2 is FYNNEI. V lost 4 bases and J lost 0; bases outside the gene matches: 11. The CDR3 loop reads CASSAPITGGSSYEQYF. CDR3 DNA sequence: TGTGCCAGCAGTGCGCCAATCACAGGGGGGAGCTCCTACGAGCAGTACTTC. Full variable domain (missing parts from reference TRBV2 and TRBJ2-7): EPEVTQTPSHQVTQMGQEVILRCVPISNHLYFYWYRQILGQKVEFLVSFYNNEISEKSEIFDDQFSVERPDGSNFTLKIRSTKLEDSAMYFCASSAPITGGSSYEQYFGPGTRLTVT.

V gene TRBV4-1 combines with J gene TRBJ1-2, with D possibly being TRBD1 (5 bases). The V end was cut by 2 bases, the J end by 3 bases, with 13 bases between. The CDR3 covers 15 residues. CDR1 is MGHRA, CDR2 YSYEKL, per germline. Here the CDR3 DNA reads TGCGCCAGCAGCCAACCGTGGTTCAGGGACTATGGCTACACCTTC. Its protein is CASSQPWFRDYGYTF.

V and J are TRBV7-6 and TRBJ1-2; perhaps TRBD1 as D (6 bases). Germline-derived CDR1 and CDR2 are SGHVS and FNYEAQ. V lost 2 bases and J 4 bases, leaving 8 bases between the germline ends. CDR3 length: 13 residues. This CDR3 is CASSLLGGYGYTF. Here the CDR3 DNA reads TGTGCCAGCAGCTTACTAGGGGGCTATGGCTACACCTTC.

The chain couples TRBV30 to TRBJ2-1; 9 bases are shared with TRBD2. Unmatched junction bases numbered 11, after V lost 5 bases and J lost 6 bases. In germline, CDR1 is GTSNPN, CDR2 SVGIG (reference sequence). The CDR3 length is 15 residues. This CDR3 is CAWGLRLAVINEQFF. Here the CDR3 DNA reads TGTGCCTGGGGCCTTCGACTAGCGGTAATCAATGAGCAGTTCTTC.

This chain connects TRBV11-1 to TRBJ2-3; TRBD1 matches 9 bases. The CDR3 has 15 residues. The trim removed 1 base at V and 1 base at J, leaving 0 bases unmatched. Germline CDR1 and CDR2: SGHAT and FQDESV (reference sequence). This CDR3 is CASSLGTGGTDTQYF. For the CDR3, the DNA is TGTGCCAGCAGCTTAGGGACAGGGGGCACAGATACGCAGTATTTT.

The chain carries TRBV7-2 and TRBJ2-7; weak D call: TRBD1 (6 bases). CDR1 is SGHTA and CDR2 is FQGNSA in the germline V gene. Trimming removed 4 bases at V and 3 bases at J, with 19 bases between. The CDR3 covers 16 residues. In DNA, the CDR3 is TGTGCCAGCAGCTCCAGACAGGATTTAAGATTCTACGAGCAGTACTTC. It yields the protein CASSSRQDLRFYEQYF.

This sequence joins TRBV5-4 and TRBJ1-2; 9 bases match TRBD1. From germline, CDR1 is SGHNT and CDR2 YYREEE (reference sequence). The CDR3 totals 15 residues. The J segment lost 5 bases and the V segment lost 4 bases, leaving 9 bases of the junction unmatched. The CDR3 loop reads CASSPAGTGFYGYTF. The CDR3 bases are TGTGCCAGCAGCCCTGCCGGGACAGGGTTTTATGGCTACACCTTC.

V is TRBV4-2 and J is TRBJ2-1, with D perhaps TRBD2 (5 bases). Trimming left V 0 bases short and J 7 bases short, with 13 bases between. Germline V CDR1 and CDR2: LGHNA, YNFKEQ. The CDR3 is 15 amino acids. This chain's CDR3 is CASSQENSPGNEQFF. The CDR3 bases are TGTGCCAGCAGCCAAGAGAACTCCCCGGGGAATGAGCAGTTCTTC.

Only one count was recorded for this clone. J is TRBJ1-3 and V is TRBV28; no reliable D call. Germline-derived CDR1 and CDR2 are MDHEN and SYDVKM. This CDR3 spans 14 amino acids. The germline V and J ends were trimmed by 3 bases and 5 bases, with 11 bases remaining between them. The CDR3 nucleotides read TGTGCCAGCAGTTTTGTAGGGAGTAGAAACACCATATATTTT. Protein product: CASSFVGSRNTIYF.

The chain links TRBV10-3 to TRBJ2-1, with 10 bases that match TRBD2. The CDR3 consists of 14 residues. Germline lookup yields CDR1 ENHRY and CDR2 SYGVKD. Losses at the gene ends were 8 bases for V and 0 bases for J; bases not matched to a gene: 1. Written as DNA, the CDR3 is TGTGCCATCCTAGCGGGAGACTCCTACAATGAGCAGTTCTTC. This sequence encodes CAILAGDSYNEQFF.

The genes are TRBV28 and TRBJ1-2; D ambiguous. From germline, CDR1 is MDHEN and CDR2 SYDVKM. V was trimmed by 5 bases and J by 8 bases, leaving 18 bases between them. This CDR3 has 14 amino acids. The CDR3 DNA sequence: TGTGCCAGCAGTCGTCAAGGACTCCCTAAAGGCTACACCTTC. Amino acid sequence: CASSRQGLPKGYTF.

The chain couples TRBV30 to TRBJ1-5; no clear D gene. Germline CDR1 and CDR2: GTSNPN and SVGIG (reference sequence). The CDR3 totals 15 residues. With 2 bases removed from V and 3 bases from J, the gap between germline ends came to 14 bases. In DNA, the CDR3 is TGTGCCTGGAGTCTCCCGGGAGGTAACAATCAGCCCCAGCATTTT. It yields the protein CAWSLPGGNNQPQHF.

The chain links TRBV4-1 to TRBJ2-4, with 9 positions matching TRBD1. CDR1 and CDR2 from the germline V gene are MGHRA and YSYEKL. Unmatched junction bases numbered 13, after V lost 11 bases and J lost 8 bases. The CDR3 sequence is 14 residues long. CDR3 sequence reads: CASARQGVLDIQYF. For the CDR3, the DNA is TGCGCCTCTGCTCGACAGGGGGTCTTAGACATTCAGTACTTC.

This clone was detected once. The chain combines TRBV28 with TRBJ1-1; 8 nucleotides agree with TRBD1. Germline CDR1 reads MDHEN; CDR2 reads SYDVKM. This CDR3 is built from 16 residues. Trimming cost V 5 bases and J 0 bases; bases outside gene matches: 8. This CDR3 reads CASSVGTGPMNTEAFF. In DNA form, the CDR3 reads TGTGCCAGCAGTGTAGGGACAGGCCCGATGAACACTGAAGCTTTCTTT.

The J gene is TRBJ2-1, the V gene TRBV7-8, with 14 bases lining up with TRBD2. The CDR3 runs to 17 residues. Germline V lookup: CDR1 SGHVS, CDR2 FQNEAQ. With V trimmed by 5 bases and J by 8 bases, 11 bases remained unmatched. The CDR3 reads CASSQGTSGSSAHEQFF. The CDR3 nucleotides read TGTGCCAGCAGCCAGGGGACTAGCGGGAGTTCGGCCCATGAGCAGTTCTTC.

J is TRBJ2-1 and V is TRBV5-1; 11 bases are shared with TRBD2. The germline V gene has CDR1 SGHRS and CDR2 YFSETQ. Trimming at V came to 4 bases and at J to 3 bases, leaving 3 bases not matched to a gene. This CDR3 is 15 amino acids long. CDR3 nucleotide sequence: TGCGCCAGCAGCGGTCTAGCGGGGGGCTACAATGAGCAGTTCTTC. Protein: CASSGLAGGYNEQFF.

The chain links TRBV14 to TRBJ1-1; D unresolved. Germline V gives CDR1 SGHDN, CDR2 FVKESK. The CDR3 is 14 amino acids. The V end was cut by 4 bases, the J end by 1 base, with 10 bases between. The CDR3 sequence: CASSPHRGNTEAFF. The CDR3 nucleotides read TGTGCCAGCAGCCCCCATCGGGGGAACACTGAAGCTTTCTTT.

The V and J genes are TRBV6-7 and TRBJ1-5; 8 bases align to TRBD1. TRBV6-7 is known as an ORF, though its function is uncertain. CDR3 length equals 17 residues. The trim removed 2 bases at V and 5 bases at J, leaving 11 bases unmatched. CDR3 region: CASSYTLRTGTDQPQHF. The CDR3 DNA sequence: TGTGCCAGCAGTTACACACTAAGGACAGGGACAGATCAGCCCCAGCATTTT.

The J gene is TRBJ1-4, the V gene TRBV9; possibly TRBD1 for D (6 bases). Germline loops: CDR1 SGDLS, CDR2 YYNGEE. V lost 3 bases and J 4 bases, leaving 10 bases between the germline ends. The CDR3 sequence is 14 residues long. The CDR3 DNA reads TGTGCCAGCAGCGCTACAGGGAATAATGAAAAACTGTTTTTT. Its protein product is CASSATGNNEKLFF.

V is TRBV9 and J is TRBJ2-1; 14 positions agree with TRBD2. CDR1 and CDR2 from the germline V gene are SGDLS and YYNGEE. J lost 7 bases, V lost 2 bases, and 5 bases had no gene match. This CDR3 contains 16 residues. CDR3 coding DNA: TGTGCCAGCAGCGTGGGACTAGCGGGAGTTTCGAATGAGCAGTTCTTC. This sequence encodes CASSVGLAGVSNEQFF.

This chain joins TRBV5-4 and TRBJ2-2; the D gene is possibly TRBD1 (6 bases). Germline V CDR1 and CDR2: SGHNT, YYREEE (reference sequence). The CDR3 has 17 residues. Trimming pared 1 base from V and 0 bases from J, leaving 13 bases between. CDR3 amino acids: CASSLRSQGSNTGELFF. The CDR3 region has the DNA TGTGCCAGCAGCTTGCGATCACAGGGCTCGAACACCGGGGAGCTGTTTTTT.